This TCR beta chain comes out of a study of neoadjuvant nivolumab and ipilimumab in lung cancer. Study-wide points: Only two of four nivolumab-treated tumors gained richness and clonality by surgery.

The count of this clone is one. The target antigen is unknown. TCRdb keeps only in-frame clones here, not all; method: immunoSEQ multiplex PCR. The profile covers 6,200 or so clones, with 65% appearing a single time and about 14% taken by the ten largest. This CDR3 has 16 residues. After removal of 3 bases from V and 15 bases from J, the junction contained 17 bases not matched to a gene. The germline gives CDR1 MDHEN, CDR2 SYDVKM. This TCR was recovered from an adult with non-small cell lung cancer. The sequenced sample was tumor tissue, obtained after neoadjuvant nivolumab, alone or with ipilimumab, at or shortly before surgery. The V gene is TRBV28, the J gene TRBJ2-1; 10 nucleotides line up with TRBD2. DNA for the CDR3: TGTGCCAGCAGTTTGCCCAGCCCTAGCGGGAGTACTGAAGCGTTCTTC. Protein: CASSLPSPSGSTEAFF. Looking up the rest from reference TRBV28 and TRBJ2-1 gives the full variable domain: DVKVTQSSRYLVKRTGEKVFLECVQDMDHENMFWYRQDPGLGLRLIYFSYDVKMKEKGDIPEGYSVSREKKERFSLILESASTNQTSMYLCASSLPSPSGSTEAFFGPGTRLTVL.